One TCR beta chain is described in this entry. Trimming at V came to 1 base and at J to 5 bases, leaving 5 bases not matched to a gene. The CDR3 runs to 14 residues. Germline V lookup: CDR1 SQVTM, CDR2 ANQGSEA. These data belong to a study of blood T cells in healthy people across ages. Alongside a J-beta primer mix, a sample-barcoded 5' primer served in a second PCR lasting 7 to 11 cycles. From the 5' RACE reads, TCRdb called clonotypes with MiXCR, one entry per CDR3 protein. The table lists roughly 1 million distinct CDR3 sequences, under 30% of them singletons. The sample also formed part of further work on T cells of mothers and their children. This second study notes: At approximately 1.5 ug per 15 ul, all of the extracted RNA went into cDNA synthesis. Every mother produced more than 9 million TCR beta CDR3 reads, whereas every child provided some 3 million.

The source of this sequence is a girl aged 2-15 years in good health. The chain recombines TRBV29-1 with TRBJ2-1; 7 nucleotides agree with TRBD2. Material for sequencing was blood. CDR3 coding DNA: TGCAGCGTTGAAGGAAGACTAGCTAACAATGAGCAGTTCTTC. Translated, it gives CSVEGRLANNEQFF.